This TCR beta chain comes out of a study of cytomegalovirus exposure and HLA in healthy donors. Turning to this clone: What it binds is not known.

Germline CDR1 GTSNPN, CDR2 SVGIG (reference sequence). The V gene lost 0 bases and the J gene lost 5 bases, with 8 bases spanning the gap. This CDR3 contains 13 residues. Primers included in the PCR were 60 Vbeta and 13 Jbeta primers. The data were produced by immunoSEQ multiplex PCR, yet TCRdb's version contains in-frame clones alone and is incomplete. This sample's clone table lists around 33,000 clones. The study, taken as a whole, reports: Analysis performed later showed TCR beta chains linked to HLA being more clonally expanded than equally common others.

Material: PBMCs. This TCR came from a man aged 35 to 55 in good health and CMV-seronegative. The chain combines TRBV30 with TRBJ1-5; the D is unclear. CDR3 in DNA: TGTGCCTGGAGTGTACGAACGGATCAGCCCCAGCATTTT. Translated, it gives CAWSVRTDQPQHF. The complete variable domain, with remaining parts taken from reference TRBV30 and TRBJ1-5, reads SQTIHQWPATLVQPVGSPLSLECTVEGTSNPNLYWYRQAAGRGLQLLFYSVGIGQISSEVPQNLSASRPQDRQFILSSKKLLLSDSGFYLCAWSVRTDQPQHFGDGTRLSIL.